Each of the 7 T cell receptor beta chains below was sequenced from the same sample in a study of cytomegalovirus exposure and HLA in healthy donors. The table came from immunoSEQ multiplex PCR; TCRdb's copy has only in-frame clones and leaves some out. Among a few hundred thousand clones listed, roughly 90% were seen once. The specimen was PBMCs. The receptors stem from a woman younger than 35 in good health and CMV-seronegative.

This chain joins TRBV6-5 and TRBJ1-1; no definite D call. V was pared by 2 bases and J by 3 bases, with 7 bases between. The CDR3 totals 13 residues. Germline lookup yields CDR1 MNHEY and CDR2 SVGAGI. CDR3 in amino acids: CASSYTPDTEAFF. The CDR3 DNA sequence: TGTGCCAGCAGTTACACCCCGGACACTGAAGCTTTCTTT.

CDR3 sequence (DNA): TGTGCCAGCAGTGAAGCGGTTGGAGGGACGGCTAACTATGGCTACACCTTC. This gives the protein CASSEAVGGTANYGYTF. The chain combines TRBV6-1 with TRBJ1-2; tentative D call: TRBD1 (5 bases). The V and J ends lost 0 bases and 0 bases respectively, with 14 bases between them. The CDR3 spans 17 residues. CDR1 and CDR2 (germline): MNHNS, SASEGT.

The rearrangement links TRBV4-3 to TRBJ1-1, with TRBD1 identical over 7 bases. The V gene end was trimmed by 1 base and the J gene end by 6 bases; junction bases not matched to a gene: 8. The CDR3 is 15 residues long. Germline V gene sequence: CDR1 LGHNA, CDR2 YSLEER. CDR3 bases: TGCGCCAGCAGCCAAGGAGAAGGGGGCTTCCCTGAAGCTTTCTTT. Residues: CASSQGEGGFPEAFF.

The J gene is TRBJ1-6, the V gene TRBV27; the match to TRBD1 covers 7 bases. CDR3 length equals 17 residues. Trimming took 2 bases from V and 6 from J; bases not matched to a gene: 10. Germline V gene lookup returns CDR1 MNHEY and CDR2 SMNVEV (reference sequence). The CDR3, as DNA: TGTGCCAGCAGTTTAAAGTCCCCAGGGGGTGTTAATTCACCCCTCCACTTT. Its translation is CASSLKSPGGVNSPLHF.

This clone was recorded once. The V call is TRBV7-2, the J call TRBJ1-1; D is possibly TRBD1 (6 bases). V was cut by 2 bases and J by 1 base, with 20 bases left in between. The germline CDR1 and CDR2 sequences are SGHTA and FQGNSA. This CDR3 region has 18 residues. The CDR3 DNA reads TGTGCCAGCAGCTTACGCACAGGGAGCCCGACGGCGAACACTGAAGCTTTCTTT. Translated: CASSLRTGSPTANTEAFF.

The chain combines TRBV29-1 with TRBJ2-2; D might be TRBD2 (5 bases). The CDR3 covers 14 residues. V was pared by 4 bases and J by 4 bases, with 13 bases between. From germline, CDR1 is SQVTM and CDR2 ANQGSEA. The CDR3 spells CSVALALGTGELFF. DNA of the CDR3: TGCAGCGTTGCTTTAGCGTTGGGCACCGGGGAGCTGTTTTTT.

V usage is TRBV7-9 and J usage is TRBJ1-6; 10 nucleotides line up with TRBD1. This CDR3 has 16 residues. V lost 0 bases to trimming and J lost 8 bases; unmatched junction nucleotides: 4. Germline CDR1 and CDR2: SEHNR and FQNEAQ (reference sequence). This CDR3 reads CASSLASGTGDSPLHF. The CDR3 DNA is TGTGCCAGCAGCTTAGCGTCCGGGACAGGGGATTCACCCCTCCACTTT.